This T cell receptor (beta chain) was observed in a study of cytomegalovirus exposure and HLA in healthy donors. Whole-study findings and limits: 164 TCR beta chains were listed as cytomegalovirus-associated. In a later analysis, HLA-associated TCR beta chains were more clonally expanded than equally common others.

Germline loops: CDR1 LGHNA, CDR2 YNFKEQ. The CDR3 is 15 residues long. Germline trimming cut 4 bases from V and 4 bases from J; bases unmatched to any gene: 9. PCR involved 60 Vbeta and 13 Jbeta primers. Method: immunoSEQ multiplex PCR; TCRdb's copy keeps in-frame clones and lacks some. The sample includes 150,000 to 200,000 clones, 80% to 90% of them seen just once. Turning to this clone: The antigen remains undetermined.

J is TRBJ1-2 and V is TRBV4-2, with 7 positions matching TRBD1. Sequencing was done on a sample of PBMCs. This TCR was recovered from a woman aged 18 to 35 in good health and CMV-seropositive. CDR3 sequence (DNA): TGTGCCAGCAGCCCCTCTTGGGACAGTCTCTATGGCTACACCTTC. Translated: CASSPSWDSLYGYTF.